This TCR beta chain was sequenced for a study of shared clonotypes between healthy human individuals. The protocol was immunoSEQ multiplex PCR, while the TCRdb copy is restricted to in-frame clones and leaves out a portion. The repertoire holds about 2.1 million clones, around 93% seen once, with around 1.7% in the top ten. About this clone itself: Its matching antigen is unknown. No conserved phenylalanine or tryptophan is present at the end of the CDR3, so a read error is the likely explanation.

Findings and limits, study-wide: Investigators collected only blood, and repertoires in tissues likely differ.

Naivety among CD8 cells was defined by CD45RO negativity and positive CCR7 selection, thereby excluding terminally differentiated effector memory CD45RA+ cells. What was sequenced was naive CD8+ T cells from PBMCs. The TCR sequence derives from a man between 18 and 35 years old in good health. Some clones in this sample may be carry-over from other donors' samples.

This CDR3 reads CASRAGLEAFS. As DNA, the CDR3 is TGCGCCAGCAGGGCGGGCCTGGAGGCTTTCTCT. V is TRBV10-1 and J is TRBJ1-1, with D unclear. Germline V lookup: CDR1 WNHNN, CDR2 SYGVQD (reference sequence). Trimming removed 6 bases at V and 11 bases at J, with 13 bases between. The CDR3 totals 11 residues.